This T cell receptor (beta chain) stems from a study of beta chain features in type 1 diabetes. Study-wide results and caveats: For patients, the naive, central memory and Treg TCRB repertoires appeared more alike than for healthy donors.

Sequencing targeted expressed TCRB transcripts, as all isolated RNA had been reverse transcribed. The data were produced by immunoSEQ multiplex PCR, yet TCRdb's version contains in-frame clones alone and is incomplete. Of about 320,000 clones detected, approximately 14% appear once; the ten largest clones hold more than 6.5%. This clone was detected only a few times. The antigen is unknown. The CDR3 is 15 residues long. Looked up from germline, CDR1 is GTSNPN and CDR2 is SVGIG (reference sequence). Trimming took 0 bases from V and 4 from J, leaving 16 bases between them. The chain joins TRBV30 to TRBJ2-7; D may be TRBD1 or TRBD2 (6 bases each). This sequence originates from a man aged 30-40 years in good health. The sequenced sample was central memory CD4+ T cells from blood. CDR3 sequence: CAWSVGGSSMYEQYV. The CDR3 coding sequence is TGTGCCTGGAGTGTAGGGGGGAGTTCAATGTACGAGCAGTACGTC.